The present T cell receptor (beta chain) was sequenced within a study of T cells in tuberculosis. At the level of the study: A South African cohort included IGRA-negative adolescents, latently infected IGRA-positive adolescents and adults with active tuberculosis. Overall study results and limits: Smaller distances to GMM-specific TCRs suggested their expansion in active tuberculosis. Active tuberculosis patients had shorter CDR3-alpha; the beta difference was nonsignificant.

After removal of 5 bases from V and 7 bases from J, the junction contained 11 bases not matched to a gene. The CDR3 totals 15 residues. CDR1 and CDR2 (germline): SGHTA, FQGNSA. Sequencing used immunoSEQ multiplex PCR; TCRdb keeps in-frame clones, though not all of them. The sample includes approximately 49,000 clones, over 90% of them seen just once. Comment on this clone: Its antigen is unidentified.

The sample's time point: new active TB diagnosis, blood taken before or within 7 days of starting treatment. The chain joins TRBV7-2 to TRBJ1-1, with 9 nucleotides matching TRBD1. The starting material was PBMCs, obtained at tuberculosis diagnosis. The TCR was taken from an adult with tuberculosis. The CDR3 region is CASSRGQGGVGEAFF. The CDR3 DNA follows: TGTGCCAGCAGCCGGGGACAGGGCGGAGTAGGTGAAGCTTTCTTT.